A selection of T cell receptor beta chains follows, all from one sample in a study of T cells in Graves' hyperthyroidism and ophthalmopathy. In TCRdb, the multiplex PCR reads were re-called with MiXCR into one record per CDR3 protein. The sample has around 690,000 distinct CDR3 sequences, 15% to 20% seen once; the top ten hold around a sixth. The sample comprised blood. The origin of the receptors is a man aged 50 to 59 with Graves' hyperthyroidism. CDR3s include the opening cysteine and the closing phenylalanine or tryptophan. D genes are given only for firm matches. The listing skips clone size in some rows; elsewhere it reads once, few, many or a size class.

cdr3_aa | cdr3_nt | d_call | j_call | clone_size | v_call
CASSLLTGFTYEQYF | TGTGCCAGCAGTCTCCTGACGGGATTTACCTACGAGCAGTACTTC | NA | TRBJ2-7 | many | TRBV12-3/TRBV12-4
CASRGRRGLGDTQYF | TGTGCCAGCAGGGGCCGGCGGGGTCTGGGAGATACGCAGTATTTT | NA | TRBJ2-3 | few | TRBV14
CASSESTKVTSLLSYNEQFF | TGTGCCAGCAGTGAATCAACTAAAGTGACTAGCCTGCTTTCCTACAATGAGCAGTTCTTC | TRBD2 | TRBJ2-1 | NA | TRBV6-1
CASSLYSTGNQPQHF | TGTGCCAGCAGTTTATACTCCACAGGGAATCAGCCCCAGCATTTT | NA | TRBJ1-5 | many | TRBV28
CSVRAGVYEQYF | TGCAGCGTTCGGGCAGGGGTATACGAGCAGTACTTC | NA | TRBJ2-7 | many | TRBV29-1
CAWSLYPATEAFF | TGTGCCTGGAGTCTTTACCCGGCGACTGAAGCTTTCTTT | NA | TRBJ1-1 | many | TRBV30
CASSLLPGQGAYEQYF | TGTGCCAGTAGCCTACTCCCGGGACAGGGGGCTTACGAGCAGTACTTC | TRBD1 | TRBJ2-7 | few | TRBV19
CASSPGALQGRRETQYF | TGTGCCAGCAGCCCCGGGGCTTTACAGGGGCGGAGAGAGACCCAGTACTTC | TRBD1 | TRBJ2-5 | many | TRBV28
CATLRARGKETQYF | TGTGCCACCCTTAGAGCTCGAGGGAAAGAGACCCAGTACTTC | NA | TRBJ2-5 | many | TRBV2
CASSQEGLAGAGETQYF | TGTGCCAGCAGCCAAGAAGGGCTAGCGGGTGCAGGGGAGACCCAGTACTTC | TRBD2 | TRBJ2-5 | many | TRBV3-1
CSTGGQGAFYGYTF | TGCAGCACGGGGGGGCAGGGGGCTTTCTATGGCTACACCTTC | TRBD1 | TRBJ1-2 | few | TRBV29-1
CSARPGTSGNGWQETQYF | TGCAGTGCTAGACCCGGGACTAGCGGGAATGGATGGCAAGAGACCCAGTACTTC | TRBD2 | TRBJ2-5 | many | TRBV20-1
CASRPDGIFYGYTF | TGTGCCAGCAGACCGGACGGGATTTTTTATGGCTACACCTTC | NA | TRBJ1-2 | many | TRBV12-3/TRBV12-4
CASSYRGTYTGELFF | TGTGCCAGCAGCTACCGGGGCACTTACACCGGGGAGCTGTTTTTT | NA | TRBJ2-2 | many | TRBV11-3
CASSYHGRNEQFF | TGTGCCAGCAGCTACCATGGGAGGAATGAGCAGTTCTTC | NA | TRBJ2-1 | NA | TRBV7-3
CASGRDSYEQYF | TGTGCTAGTGGTCGTGACAGTTACGAGCAGTACTTC | NA | TRBJ2-7 | few | TRBV12-5
CASSFEGEHYGYTF | TGTGCCAGCAGCTTTGAAGGGGAGCACTATGGCTACACCTTC | NA | TRBJ1-2 | NA | TRBV7-9
CASSIGGVLYNEQFF | TGTGCCAGTAGTATAGGCGGAGTATTATACAATGAGCAGTTCTTC | NA | TRBJ2-1 | many | TRBV19
CASSFMRGYTYEQYF | TGTGCCAGCAGCTTTATGAGGGGGTACACCTACGAGCAGTACTTC | NA | TRBJ2-7 | many | TRBV11-2
CATRLGRGQGTEAFF | TGTGCCACAAGACTAGGGCGGGGCCAGGGGACTGAAGCTTTCTTT | NA | TRBJ1-1 | many | TRBV12-3/TRBV12-4
CASSVGGSSDTQYF | TGTGCCAGCAGCGTAGGTGGTAGCTCGGATACGCAGTATTTT | NA | TRBJ2-3 | few | TRBV9
CASSLDGTPYQETQYF | TGCGCCAGCAGCTTGGACGGGACACCTTACCAAGAGACCCAGTACTTC | NA | TRBJ2-5 | few | TRBV5-1
CASSYPDLSGDEQFF | TGTGCCAGCAGTTACCCGGACCTCTCGGGCGATGAGCAGTTCTTC | NA | TRBJ2-1 | few | TRBV6-2/TRBV6-3
CASSPSLAGVLVNEQYF | TGTGCCAGCTCACCAAGCCTAGCGGGAGTTCTGGTAAACGAGCAGTACTTC | TRBD2 | TRBJ2-7 | NA | TRBV18
CASSLDGGEQFF | TGTGCCAGCAGCCTCGATGGCGGGGAGCAGTTCTTC | NA | TRBJ2-1 | many | TRBV11-1
CAIRAPGELFF | TGTGCCATCAGAGCCCCCGGGGAGCTGTTTTTT | NA | TRBJ2-2 | few | TRBV10-3
CASSEYGISGAEAFF | TGTGCCAGTAGTGAGTACGGAATCAGTGGGGCTGAAGCTTTCTTT | NA | TRBJ1-1 | NA | TRBV19
CASSFRGDSYEQYF | TGTGCCAGCAGTTTCCGGGGCGACTCCTACGAGCAGTACTTC | NA | TRBJ2-7 | NA | TRBV28